This T cell receptor (beta chain) was identified in a study of T-cell reconstitution after alpha-beta-depleted transplantation in children. The study's findings and limits: Several hundred expanded graft clones reportedly gave rise to the alpha-beta T cells present about two months after transplant. Newly generated T cells supplied most T-cell counts and diversity one year post-transplant.

Germline V CDR1 and CDR2: SNHLY, FYNNEI. The CDR3 runs 14 residues. Trimming left V 4 bases short and J 2 bases short, with 12 bases between. Unique molecular identifiers featured in how the TCRbeta library was prepared. TCRdb passed the PCR reads through MiXCR, listing each CDR3 protein once. The table shows about 830,000 distinct CDR3 sequences, with 15% to 20% occurring only once. Of note for this clonotype: No antigen is known for it.

The chain is built from TRBV2 and TRBJ2-7; the D call may be TRBD1 or TRBD2 (5 bases each). Sequenced material: PBMCs, mostly from graft donor cells, taken 360 days after TCRalphabeta/CD19-depleted stem cell transplant. The clonotype was recovered from a male patient younger than 18 who had a stem cell transplant for acute lymphoblastic leukemia, so the T cells may come from the graft donor. CDR3 amino acids: CASSVGRLAYEQYF. The DNA for the CDR3 is TGTGCCAGCAGTGTGGGACGGCTGGCCTACGAGCAGTACTTC. The variable domain in full, completed from reference TRBV2 and TRBJ2-7, reads EPEVTQTPSHQVTQMGQEVILRCVPISNHLYFYWYRQILGQKVEFLVSFYNNEISEKSEIFDDQFSVERPDGSNFTLKIRSTKLEDSAMYFCASSVGRLAYEQYFGPGTRLTVT.